This T cell receptor (beta chain) was sequenced for a study of beta chain features in type 1 diabetes. Trimming removed 5 bases at V and 3 bases at J, with 13 bases between. Per germline, CDR1 LNHDA and CDR2 SQIVND (reference sequence). The CDR3 loop spans 14 amino acids. Sequenced material consisted of expressed TCRB transcripts (all of the isolated RNA was reverse transcribed). The protocol was immunoSEQ multiplex PCR, while the TCRdb copy is restricted to in-frame clones and leaves out a portion. The table lists 160,000 or so clones, roughly 9% of them singletons. This clone appeared a few times. Its specificity is unknown. Overall study findings and caveats: When Type 1 diabetes patients were examined, their TCRB CDR3s proved moderately but significantly shorter in all four CD4+ subsets.

This TCR was recovered from a woman in her twenties or thirties with type 1 diabetes. Sequenced material: central memory CD4+ T cells from blood. The chain has TRBV19 and TRBJ2-5; the D gene is possibly TRBD2 (6 bases). CDR3 in amino acids: CASSAERAKETQYF. CDR3 nucleotides: TGTGCCAGTAGTGCCGAGCGGGCAAAAGAGACCCAGTACTTC.